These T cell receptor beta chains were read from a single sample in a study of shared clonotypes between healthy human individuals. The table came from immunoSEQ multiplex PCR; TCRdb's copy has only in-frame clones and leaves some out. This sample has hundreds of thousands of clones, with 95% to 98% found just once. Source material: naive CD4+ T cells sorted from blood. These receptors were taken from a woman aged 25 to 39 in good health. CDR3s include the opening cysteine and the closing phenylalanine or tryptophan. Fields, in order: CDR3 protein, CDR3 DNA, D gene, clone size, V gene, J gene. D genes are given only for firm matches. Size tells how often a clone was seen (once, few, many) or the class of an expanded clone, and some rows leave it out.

CASSPGLYSNQPQHF,TGTGCCAGCAGTCCTGGTCTCTATAGCAATCAGCCCCAGCATTTT,.,.,TRBV28,TRBJ1-5
CASRSGQRTTGELFF,TGTGCCAGCAGGTCTGGACAGAGGACAACCGGGGAGCTGTTTTTT,.,.,TRBV5-8,TRBJ2-2
CASSLSQGGYGYTF,TGTGCCAGCAGCTTGTCTCAGGGAGGCTATGGCTACACCTTC,.,.,TRBV11-3,TRBJ1-2
CASSLDGGAGGPIYGYTF,TGTGCCAGCAGCTTAGATGGTGGGGCAGGGGGCCCAATCTATGGCTACACCTTC,TRBD1,.,TRBV11-2,TRBJ1-2
CASSFGKNTEAFF,TGTGCCAGCAGTTTCGGGAAGAACACTGAAGCTTTCTTT,.,.,TRBV27,TRBJ1-1
CASRGVGETQYF,TGTGCCAGCAGGGGAGTAGGGGAGACCCAGTACTTC,.,.,TRBV2,TRBJ2-5
CASSFILLGQRVQETQYF,TGTGCCAGCAGTTTCATACTTCTGGGACAGAGAGTCCAAGAGACCCAGTACTTC,TRBD1,.,TRBV28,TRBJ2-5
CASSERRILNTEAFF,TGTGCCAGCAGTGAACGGCGGATCTTGAACACTGAAGCTTTCTTT,.,.,TRBV2,TRBJ1-1
CASWTEQNEQYF,TGTGCCAGCTGGACAGAACAGAACGAGCAGTACTTC,.,.,TRBV2,TRBJ2-7
CASSESGTGSGKTQYF,TGTGCCAGCAGTGAGTCCGGGACAGGGTCGGGAAAGACCCAGTACTTC,TRBD1,.,TRBV6-1,TRBJ2-5
CATSGGISGNTIYF,TGTGCCACCAGCGGTGGCATCTCTGGAAACACCATATATTTT,.,.,TRBV15,TRBJ1-3
CASSQDLPRSYGYTF,TGCGCCAGCAGCCAAGATCTCCCCAGGTCCTATGGCTACACCTTC,.,.,TRBV4-1,TRBJ1-2
CASSSPGGEAFF,TGTGCCAGCAGTTCCCCGGGCGGTGAAGCTTTCTTT,.,.,TRBV6-6,TRBJ1-1
CASSFSTGHSQHF,TGTGCCAGCAGCTTCAGCACAGGGCACTCCCAGCATTTT,.,once,TRBV27,TRBJ1-5
CASSPGGVGLTDTQYF,TGTGCCAGCAGTCCTGGTGGAGTTGGCTTAACAGATACGCAGTATTTT,.,.,TRBV28,TRBJ2-3
CASSLARTTYTGELFF,TGCGCCAGCAGCTTGGCCAGGACTACCTACACCGGGGAGCTGTTTTTT,.,.,TRBV5-1,TRBJ2-2